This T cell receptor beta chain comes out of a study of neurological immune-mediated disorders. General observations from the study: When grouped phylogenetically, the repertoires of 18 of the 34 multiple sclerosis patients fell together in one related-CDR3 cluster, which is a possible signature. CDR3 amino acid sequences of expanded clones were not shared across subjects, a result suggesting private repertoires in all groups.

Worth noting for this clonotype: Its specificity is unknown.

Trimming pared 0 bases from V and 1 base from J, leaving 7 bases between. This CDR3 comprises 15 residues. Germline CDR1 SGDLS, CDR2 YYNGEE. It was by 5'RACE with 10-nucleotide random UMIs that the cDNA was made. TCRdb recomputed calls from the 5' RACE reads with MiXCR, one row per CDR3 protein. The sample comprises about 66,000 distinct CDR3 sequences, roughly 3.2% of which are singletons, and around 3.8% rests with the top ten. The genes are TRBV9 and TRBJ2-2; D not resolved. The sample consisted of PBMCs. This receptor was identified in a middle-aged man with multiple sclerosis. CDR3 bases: TGTGCCAGCAGCGTAGTCGGTATGAACACCGGGGAGCTGTTTTTT. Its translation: CASSVVGMNTGELFF. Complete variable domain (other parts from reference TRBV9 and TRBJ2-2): DSGVTQTPKHLITATGQRVTLRCSPRSGDLSVYWYQQSLDQGLQFLIQYYNGEERAKGNILERFSAQQFPDLHSELNLSSLELGDSALYFCASSVVGMNTGELFFGEGSRLTVL.